This is a list of T cell receptor beta chains from one sample in a study of technical replicates of blood from a few donors. Produced via immunoSEQ multiplex PCR; TCRdb's table is partial and in-frame only. Among roughly 56,000 clones listed, around 96% were seen once. The sequenced material came from PBMCs. All receptors come from a human donor in good health. Some clones in this sample may be carry-over from other donors' samples. Each CDR3 is given with its conserved first and last residue. A D gene is named only where the DNA matches it firmly. Clone size appears in some rows only: once, few, many, or a class for an expanded clone.

>-|TRBJ1-6|-|TRBV30|17
CAWSVFRVRTDNSPLHF
TGTGCCTGGAGTGTCTTCCGGGTAAGGACAGACAATTCACCCCTCCACTTT
>TRBD2|TRBJ2-5|-|TRBV5-1|19
CASSFSGTSGGAFRETQYF
TGCGCCAGCAGCTTCTCCGGGACTAGCGGGGGGGCCTTCAGAGAGACCCAGTACTTC
>TRBD1|TRBJ2-1|-|TRBV19|18
CASSNPGGRGQGSGEQFF
TGTGCCAGTAGTAATCCAGGTGGGAGGGGACAGGGTAGCGGTGAGCAGTTCTTC
>-|TRBJ2-7|-|TRBV2|16
CASSEGQGRGSYEQYF
TGTGCCAGCAGTGAGGGGCAGGGAAGAGGATCCTACGAGCAGTACTTC
>TRBD1|TRBJ2-2|-|TRBV7-8|15
CASSSRQGAEGELFF
TGTGCCAGCAGCTCTAGACAGGGGGCGGAGGGGGAGCTGTTTTTT
>TRBD1|TRBJ1-2|-|TRBV5-1|15
CASSKGQLDNYGYTF
TGCGCCAGCAGCAAGGGACAGTTAGATAACTATGGCTACACCTTC
>TRBD2|TRBJ2-1|-|TRBV5-4|16
CASSPTGTSGIDEQFF
TGTGCCAGCAGCCCCACCGGGACTAGCGGGATCGATGAGCAGTTCTTC
>-|TRBJ1-1|-|TRBV4-2|15
CVSSQDGRVGTEAFF
TGTGTCAGCAGCCAAGATGGCAGGGTGGGCACTGAAGCTTTCTTT
>TRBD1|TRBJ2-1|-|TRBV7-2|13
CASSTDRMGEQFF
TGTGCCAGCAGCACGGACAGGATGGGTGAGCAGTTCTTC
>TRBD1|TRBJ1-4|-|TRBV4-2|18
CASSQGTGRGPTNEKLFF
TGTGCCAGCAGCCAAGGGACAGGGAGAGGGCCGACTAATGAAAAACTGTTTTTT
>-|TRBJ1-1|-|TRBV11-2|13
CASSFGGRAAAFF
TGTGCCAGCAGCTTTGGGGGCAGGGCGGCGGCTTTCTTT
>TRBD1|TRBJ1-6|-|TRBV9|14
CASSVAGGSSPLHF
TGTGCCAGCAGCGTAGCAGGGGGAAGTTCACCCCTCCACTTT
>-|TRBJ2-3|-|TRBV5-1|14
CASSLVAGGDTQYF
TGCGCCAGCAGCTTGGTGGCGGGTGGAGATACGCAGTATTTT
>-|TRBJ2-3|-|TRBV5-4|16
CASSLDGGLPTDTQYF
TGTGCCAGCAGCTTGGACGGGGGGCTCCCCACAGATACGCAGTATTTT
>-|TRBJ2-5|-|TRBV30|13
CAWNNPPGQTQYF
TGTGCCTGGAACAACCCTCCAGGGCAGACCCAGTACTTC
>TRBD2|TRBJ2-7|-|TRBV30|13
CAWRAGAPYEQYF
TGTGCCTGGAGGGCGGGAGCGCCGTACGAGCAGTACTTC
>-|TRBJ2-5|-|TRBV6-5|15
CASSLTRISRETQYF
TGTGCCAGCAGTCTGACTAGAATCTCCCGCGAGACCCAGTACTTC
>-|TRBJ1-2|-|TRBV4-1|17
CASSQAWRDGANYGYTF
TGCGCCAGCAGCCAAGCCTGGCGAGACGGAGCTAACTATGGCTACACCTTC
>-|TRBJ2-4|once|TRBV7-9|14
CASRLIKAKNIQYF
TGTGCCAGTCGGTTGATCAAAGCCAAAAACATTCAGTACTTC
>TRBD2|TRBJ2-3|-|TRBV6-5|16
CASSYSTSGTTDTQYF
TGTGCCAGCAGTTACTCGACTAGCGGGACCACAGATACGCAGTATTTT
>-|TRBJ2-5|-|TRBV11-3|13
CASSSSFQETQYF
TGTGCCAGCAGCTCCAGTTTCCAAGAGACCCAGTACTTC
>-|TRBJ2-5|-|TRBV5-1|13
CASSTYASQTQYF
TGCGCCAGCAGCACTTACGCGAGTCAGACCCAGTACTTC
>TRBD1|TRBJ1-4|-|TRBV29-1|16
CSVVRTGMMAEEKLFF
TGCAGCGTTGTAAGGACAGGGATGATGGCGGAGGAAAAACTGTTTTTT
>TRBD2|TRBJ2-1|-|TRBV18|17
CASSPPLLAGTYNEQFF
TGTGCCAGCTCACCACCTTTACTAGCGGGAACCTACAATGAGCAGTTCTTC
>-|TRBJ1-2|-|TRBV6-5|13
CASSPDWNYGYTF
TGTGCCAGCAGTCCTGACTGGAACTATGGCTACACCTTC
>TRBD1|TRBJ1-1|-|TRBV30|12
CAWSSTGAEAFF
TGTGCCTGGAGCTCGACAGGGGCTGAAGCTTTCTTT
>TRBD2|TRBJ2-3|-|TRBV4-1|17
CASSQDSGLAGADTQYF
TGCGCCAGCAGCCAAGATTCGGGACTAGCAGGTGCAGATACGCAGTATTTT
>-|TRBJ1-4|once|TRBV2|16
CASRRQWSMQSEKLFF
TGTGCCAGCAGGAGACAATGGTCCATGCAGTCTGAAAAACTGTTTTTT
>-|TRBJ1-3|-|TRBV13|15
CASSLMLGPGNTIYF
TGTGCCAGCAGCTTGATGTTGGGGCCTGGAAACACCATATATTTT
>TRBD1|TRBJ1-1|-|TRBV27|15
CASSLSGQGDTEAFF
TGTGCCAGCAGTTTATCTGGACAGGGGGACACTGAAGCTTTCTTT
>-|TRBJ2-7|-|TRBV2|12
CASSTVSYEQYF
TGTGCCAGCAGTACAGTATCCTACGAGCAGTACTTC
>-|TRBJ2-7|-|TRBV5-6|16
CASSTLGQSLGYEQYF
TGTGCCAGCAGCACACTGGGGCAGTCCCTAGGGTACGAGCAGTACTTC
>TRBD1|TRBJ2-1|-|TRBV6-6|15
CASSRMSSGGNEQFF
TGTGCCAGCAGCCGAATGTCCTCAGGGGGCAATGAGCAGTTCTTC
>-|TRBJ2-2|-|TRBV4-3|13
CASSQDRTGELFF
TGCGCCAGCAGCCAAGATAGAACCGGGGAGCTGTTTTTT
>-|TRBJ2-7|-|TRBV7-2|13
CASSPNRAGEQYF
TGTGCCAGCAGCCCTAACCGGGCGGGCGAGCAGTACTTC